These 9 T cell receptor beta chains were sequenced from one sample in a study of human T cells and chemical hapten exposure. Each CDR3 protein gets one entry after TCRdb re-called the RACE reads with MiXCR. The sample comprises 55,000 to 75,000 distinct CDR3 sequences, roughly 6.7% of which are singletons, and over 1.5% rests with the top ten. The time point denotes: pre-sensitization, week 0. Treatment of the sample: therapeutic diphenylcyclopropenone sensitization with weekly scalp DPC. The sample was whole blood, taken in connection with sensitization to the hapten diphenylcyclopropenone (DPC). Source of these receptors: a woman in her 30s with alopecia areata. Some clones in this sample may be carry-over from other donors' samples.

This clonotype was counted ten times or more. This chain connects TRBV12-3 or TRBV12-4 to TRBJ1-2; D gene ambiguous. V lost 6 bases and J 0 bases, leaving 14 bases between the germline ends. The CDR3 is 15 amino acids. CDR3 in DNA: TGTGCCAGCAGCTTCGACGCGATCACTAACTATGGCTACACCTTC. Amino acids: CASSFDAITNYGYTF.

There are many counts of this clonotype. The CDR3 reads CASSGEETQYF. CDR3 coding DNA: TGTGCTAGTTCAGGAGAAGAGACCCAGTACTTC. The V gene is TRBV12-5, the J gene TRBJ2-5; D is uncertain. CDR1 is LGHNT, CDR2 FRNRAP, per germline. V shed 8 bases and J shed 3 bases, with 7 bases lying between them. The CDR3 consists of 11 residues.

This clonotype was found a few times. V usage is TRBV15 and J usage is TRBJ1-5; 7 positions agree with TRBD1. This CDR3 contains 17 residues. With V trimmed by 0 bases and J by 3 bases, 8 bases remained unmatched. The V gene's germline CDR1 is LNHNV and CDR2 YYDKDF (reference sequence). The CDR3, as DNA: TGTGCCACCAGCAGAGATTCGACAGGGCTCCTCAATCAGCCCCAGCATTTT. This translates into CATSRDSTGLLNQPQHF.

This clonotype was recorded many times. The DNA for the CDR3 is TGTGCCAGCAGTGAAAATGGGCGCAATGAGCAGTTCTTC. This translates into CASSENGRNEQFF. The V gene is TRBV12-3 or TRBV12-4, the J gene TRBJ2-1; no definite D call. The V end was cut by 5 bases, the J end by 6 bases, with 11 bases between. The CDR3 contains 13 residues.

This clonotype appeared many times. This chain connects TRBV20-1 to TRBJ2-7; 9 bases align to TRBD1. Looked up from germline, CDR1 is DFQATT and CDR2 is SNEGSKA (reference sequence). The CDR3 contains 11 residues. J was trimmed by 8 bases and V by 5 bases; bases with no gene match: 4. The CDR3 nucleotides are TGCAGTGCTTGGGACAGGGTAAAGCAGTACTTC. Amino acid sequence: CSAWDRVKQYF.

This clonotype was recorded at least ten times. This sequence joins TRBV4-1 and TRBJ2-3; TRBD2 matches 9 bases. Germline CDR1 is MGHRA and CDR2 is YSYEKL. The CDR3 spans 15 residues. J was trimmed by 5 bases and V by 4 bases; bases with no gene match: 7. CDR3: CASSRGTSFRDTQYF. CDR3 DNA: TGCGCCAGCAGCCGAGGGACTAGCTTTCGAGATACGCAGTATTTT.

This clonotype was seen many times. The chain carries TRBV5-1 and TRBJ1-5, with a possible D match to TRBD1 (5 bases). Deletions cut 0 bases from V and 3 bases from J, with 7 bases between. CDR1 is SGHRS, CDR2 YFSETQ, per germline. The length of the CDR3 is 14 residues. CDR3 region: CASSLGGFNQPQHF. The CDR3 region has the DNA TGCGCCAGCAGCTTGGGGGGGTTCAATCAGCCCCAGCATTTT.

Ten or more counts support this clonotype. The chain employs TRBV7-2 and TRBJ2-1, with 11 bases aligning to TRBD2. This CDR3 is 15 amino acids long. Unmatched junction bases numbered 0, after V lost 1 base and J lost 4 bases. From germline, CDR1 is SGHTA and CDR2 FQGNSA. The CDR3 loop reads CASSLVAGGYNEQFF. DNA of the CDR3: TGTGCCAGCAGCTTAGTAGCGGGGGGGTACAATGAGCAGTTCTTC.

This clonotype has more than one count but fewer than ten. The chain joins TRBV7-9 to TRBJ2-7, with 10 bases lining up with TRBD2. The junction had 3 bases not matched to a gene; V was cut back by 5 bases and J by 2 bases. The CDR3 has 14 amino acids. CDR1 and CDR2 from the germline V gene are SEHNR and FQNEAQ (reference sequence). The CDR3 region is CASSRAGGTYEQYF. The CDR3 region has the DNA TGTGCCAGCAGCAGAGCGGGGGGGACCTACGAGCAGTACTTC.